Below are 16 T cell receptor beta chains sequenced from a single sample in a study of blood T cell repertoires in COVID-19. Libraries were prepared by immunoSEQ multiplex PCR; TCRdb keeps only in-frame clonotypes and omits some of them. The sample includes around 120,000 clones, 70% to 90% seen only once; the top ten take approximately 8%. What was sequenced was peripheral blood. Source of these receptors: a man in his fifties with acute or convalescent COVID-19.

The genes are TRBV28 and TRBJ1-5; 9 positions agree with TRBD1. Per the germline V gene, CDR1 is MDHEN and CDR2 is SYDVKM. The CDR3 is made up of 15 amino acids. After removal of 1 base from V and 7 bases from J, the junction contained 5 bases not matched to a gene. CDR3 in DNA: TGTGCCAGCAGTTTATCTTGGACAGGGGCCCAGCCCCAGCATTTT. This translates into CASSLSWTGAQPQHF.

V is TRBV5-4 and J is TRBJ2-1; a possible D gene is TRBD2 (5 bases). Per the germline V gene, CDR1 is SGHNT and CDR2 is YYREEE (reference sequence). Trimming cost V 2 bases and J 1 base, with 13 bases left between them. The CDR3 is 16 residues long. The CDR3 region has the DNA TGTGCCAGCAGCTTCGACCCCCAGCGGTCCTACAATGAGCAGTTCTTC. This codes for CASSFDPQRSYNEQFF.

The rearrangement joins TRBV7-9 to TRBJ1-1, with 10 positions matching TRBD1. V shed 6 bases, J shed 1 base, and the junction held 2 bases outside the gene matches. The CDR3 has 14 residues. Germline V gene lookup returns CDR1 SEHNR and CDR2 FQNEAQ (reference sequence). DNA for the CDR3: TGTGCCAGCAGGAGGGACAGGGGGAACACTGAAGCTTTCTTT. It yields the protein CASRRDRGNTEAFF.

This chain links TRBV5-1 with TRBJ1-1; D unresolved. The CDR3 is made up of 16 amino acids. V gave up 0 bases and J gave up 0 bases, with 12 bases separating them. Germline V gene sequence: CDR1 SGHRS, CDR2 YFSETQ. The CDR3 is CASSLGSKHLNTEAFF. For the CDR3, the DNA is TGCGCCAGCAGCTTGGGGTCTAAGCATTTGAACACTGAAGCTTTCTTT.

J is TRBJ1-1 and V is TRBV6-5; the match to TRBD1 covers 9 bases. The ends lost 6 bases at V and 12 bases at J; junction bases unmatched: 11. Germline V gives CDR1 MNHEY, CDR2 SVGAGI. The CDR3 runs 13 residues. The CDR3 DNA is TGTGCCAGCAGACGGACAGGGGATAAGGGGCCTTTCTTT. It codes for CASRRTGDKGPFF.

This chain links TRBV4-1 with TRBJ1-2; TRBD1 matches at 9 bases. The germline V gene has CDR1 MGHRA and CDR2 YSYEKL. V lost 1 base to trimming and J lost 2 bases; unmatched junction nucleotides: 8. The CDR3 is made up of 17 amino acids. The CDR3 loop is CASSQGYRGRANYGYTF. The DNA for the CDR3 is TGCGCCAGCAGCCAAGGATACAGGGGGCGGGCGAACTATGGCTACACCTTC.

V usage is TRBV6-2 or TRBV6-3 and J usage is TRBJ1-5; TRBD1 matches 7 bases. V lost 5 bases to trimming and J lost 6 bases; unmatched junction nucleotides: 4. This CDR3 spans 13 amino acids. Germline loops: CDR1 MNHEY, CDR2 SVGEGT. The DNA of the CDR3 is TGTGCCAGCAGTGGGGGACAGCTTCAGCCCCAGCATTTT. This codes for CASSGGQLQPQHF.

The J gene is TRBJ2-7, the V gene TRBV6-5, with TRBD2 matching 13 bases. Germline CDR1 reads MNHEY; CDR2 reads SVGAGI. The CDR3 extends over 15 amino acids. The V and J ends lost 6 bases and 7 bases, in that order; junction bases with no gene match: 9. DNA of the CDR3: TGTGCCAGCAGCCCGATGCCGGGACTAGCGGGGGAGCAGTACTTC. Protein sequence: CASSPMPGLAGEQYF.

The genes are TRBV10-3 and TRBJ2-7; 10 bases line up with TRBD2. The V segment lost 6 bases and the J segment 2 bases; nucleotides outside the gene matches: 4. Germline V lookup: CDR1 ENHRY, CDR2 SYGVKD. The CDR3 totals 14 residues. The CDR3 loop reads CAISGLAGAYEQYF. CDR3 DNA sequence: TGTGCCATCAGCGGCCTAGCGGGAGCCTACGAGCAGTACTTC.

The J gene is TRBJ1-1, the V gene TRBV30, with 10 positions matching TRBD1. J lost 3 bases, V lost 6 bases, and 4 bases had no gene match. Per the germline V gene, CDR1 is GTSNPN and CDR2 is SVGIG (reference sequence). CDR3 size: 13 residues. CDR3 region: CACRGQGDTEAFF. The CDR3 DNA is TGTGCCTGCCGTGGACAGGGGGACACTGAAGCTTTCTTT.

This clone came up once. V is TRBV18 and J is TRBJ2-3; possible D gene TRBD1, 5 bases. This CDR3 has 15 amino acids. The V gene's germline CDR1 is KGHSH and CDR2 LQKENI. With 6 bases removed from V and 3 bases from J, the gap between germline ends came to 16 bases. This CDR3 reads CASSPAGPITDTQYF. CDR3 coding DNA: TGTGCCAGCTCCCCGGCAGGGCCTATTACAGATACGCAGTATTTT.

The chain links TRBV6-4 to TRBJ1-2; D is possibly TRBD1 (5 bases). Trimming took off 4 bases at V and 4 bases at J, with 16 bases between the two ends. The CDR3 sequence is 15 residues long. CDR1 MRHNA and CDR2 SNTAGT come from the germline V gene. The CDR3 region has the DNA TGTGCCAGCAGTGTCAACCACAGGTCCATCTATGGCTACACCTTC. Protein product: CASSVNHRSIYGYTF.

J is TRBJ2-7 and V is TRBV7-6; 7 bases line up with TRBD2. There are 16 residues in the CDR3. V lost 5 bases, J lost 2 bases, and 12 bases stayed unmatched. CDR1 SGHVS and CDR2 FNYEAQ come from the germline V gene. The CDR3: CASSPEQREITYEQYF. CDR3 bases: TGTGCCAGCAGCCCAGAACAGCGGGAAATAACCTACGAGCAGTACTTC.

The chain combines TRBV6-1 with TRBJ1-6, with 7 bases fitting TRBD1. CDR1 and CDR2 from the germline V gene are MNHNS and SASEGT. V shed 4 bases and J 7 bases; nucleotides not matched to a gene: 10. The CDR3 extends over 16 amino acids. The CDR3 region has the DNA TGTGCCAGCAGTGCAGATGCAGGGGGTACCAATTCACCCCTCCACTTT. This encodes CASSADAGGTNSPLHF.

The V call is TRBV6-7, the J call TRBJ2-3, with 8 bases identical to TRBD2. TRBV6-7 is an open reading frame whose function is uncertain. This CDR3 comprises 15 residues. V lost 1 base, J lost 8 bases, and 8 bases stayed unmatched. This CDR3 is CASSYLTSEKGTQYF. CDR3 sequence (DNA): TGTGCCAGCAGTTACTTGACTAGCGAAAAAGGTACGCAGTATTTT.

The chain links TRBV5-1 to TRBJ2-5, with D maybe TRBD2 (6 bases). In germline, CDR1 is SGHRS, CDR2 YFSETQ. Between the trimmed V and J ends, which lost 6 bases and 5 bases, there was a span of 23 bases. The CDR3 is made up of 16 amino acids. Written as DNA, the CDR3 is TGCGCCAGCACCCCTGGGGGAGGCAGGGTTGAGGAGACCCAGTACTTC. This encodes CASTPGGGRVEETQYF.